The source of this TCR beta chain is a study of T cell responses to AZD1222 COVID-19 vaccine. Turning to this clone: The antigen is undetermined.

TCRdb's table, derived via immunoSEQ multiplex PCR, lists solely in-frame clones and lacks some. The sample records about 110,000 clones, 91% being singletons. Study-wide points: Repertoire collection took place solely once the T cell response had peaked. At study baseline, merely six AZD1222 recipients were seropositive. The donors showed a predominance of white British ancestry and of females, with possible underestimation of clonal diversity.

This CDR3 contains 12 residues. V lost 5 bases to trimming and J lost 6 bases, with 11 bases between them. The sequence derives from an adult in good health. The rearrangement uses TRBV12-3 or TRBV12-4 and TRBJ2-7; D is perhaps TRBD1 (5 bases). The specimen was peripheral blood, collected on day 0 of AZD1222 vaccination. The CDR3 spells CASSLRQPEQYF. The DNA of the CDR3 is TGTGCCAGCAGTCTACGACAGCCCGAGCAGTACTTC.